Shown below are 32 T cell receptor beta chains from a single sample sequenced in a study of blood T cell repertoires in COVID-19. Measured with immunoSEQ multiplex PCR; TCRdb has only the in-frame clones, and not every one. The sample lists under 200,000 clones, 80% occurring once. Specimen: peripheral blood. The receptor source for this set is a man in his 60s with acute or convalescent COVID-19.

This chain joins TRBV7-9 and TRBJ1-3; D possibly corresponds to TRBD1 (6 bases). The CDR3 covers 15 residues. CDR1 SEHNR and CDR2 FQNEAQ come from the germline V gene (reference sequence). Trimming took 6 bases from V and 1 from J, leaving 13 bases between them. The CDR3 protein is CASSPQGGSGNTIYF. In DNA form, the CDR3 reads TGTGCCAGCAGTCCCCAAGGGGGTTCTGGAAACACCATATATTTT. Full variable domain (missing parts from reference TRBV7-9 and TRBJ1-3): DTGVSQNPRHKITKRGQNVTFRCDPISEHNRLYWYRQTLGQGPEFLTYFQNEAQLEKSRLLSDRFSAERPKGSFSTLEIQRTEQGDSAMYLCASSPQGGSGNTIYFGEGSWLTVV.

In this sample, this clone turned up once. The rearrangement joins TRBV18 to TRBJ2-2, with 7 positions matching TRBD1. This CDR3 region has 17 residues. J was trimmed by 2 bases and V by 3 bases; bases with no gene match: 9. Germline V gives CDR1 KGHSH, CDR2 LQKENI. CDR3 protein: CASSPLTGTANTGELFF. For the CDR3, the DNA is TGTGCCAGCTCACCCTTAACCGGGACAGCAAACACCGGGGAGCTGTTTTTT.

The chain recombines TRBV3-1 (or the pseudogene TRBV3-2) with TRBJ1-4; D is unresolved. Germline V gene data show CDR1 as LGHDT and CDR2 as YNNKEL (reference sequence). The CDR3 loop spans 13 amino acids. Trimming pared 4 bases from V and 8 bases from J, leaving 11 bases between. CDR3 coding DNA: TGTGCCAGCAGCCTCGGACCGGGGGAAAAACTGTTTTTT. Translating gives CASSLGPGEKLFF.

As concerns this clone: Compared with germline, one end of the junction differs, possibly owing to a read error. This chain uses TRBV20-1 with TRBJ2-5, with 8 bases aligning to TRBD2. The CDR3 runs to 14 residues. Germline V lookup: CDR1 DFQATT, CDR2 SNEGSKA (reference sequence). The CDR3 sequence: CSPSSGVGQETQYF. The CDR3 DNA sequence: TGCAGTCCTAGTAGCGGGGTGGGCCAAGAGACCCAGTACTTC.

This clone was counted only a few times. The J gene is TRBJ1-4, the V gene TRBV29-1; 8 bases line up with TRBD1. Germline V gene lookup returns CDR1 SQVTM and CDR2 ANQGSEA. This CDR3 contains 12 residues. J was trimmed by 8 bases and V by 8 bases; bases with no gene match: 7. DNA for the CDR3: TGCAGCATCAGGGGGCAGGGGGAAAAACTGTTTTTT. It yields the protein CSIRGQGEKLFF.

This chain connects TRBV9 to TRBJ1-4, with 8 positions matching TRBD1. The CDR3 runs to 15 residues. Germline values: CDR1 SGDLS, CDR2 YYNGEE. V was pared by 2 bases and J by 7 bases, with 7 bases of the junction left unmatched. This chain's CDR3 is CASSVQGARGEKLFF. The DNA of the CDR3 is TGTGCCAGCAGCGTCCAGGGGGCGCGAGGTGAAAAACTGTTTTTT.

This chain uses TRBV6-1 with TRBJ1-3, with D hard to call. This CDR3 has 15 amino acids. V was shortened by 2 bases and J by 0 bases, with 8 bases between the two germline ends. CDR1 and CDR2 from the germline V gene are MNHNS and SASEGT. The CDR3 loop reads CASSEFPSSGNTIYF. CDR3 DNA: TGTGCCAGCAGTGAATTTCCTAGCTCTGGAAACACCATATATTTT.

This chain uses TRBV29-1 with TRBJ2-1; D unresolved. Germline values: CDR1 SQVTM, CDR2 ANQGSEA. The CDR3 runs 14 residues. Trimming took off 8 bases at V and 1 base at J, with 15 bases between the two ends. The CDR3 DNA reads TGCAGCCAATCGCTGCGAGATTCCTACAATGAGCAGTTCTTC. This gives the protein CSQSLRDSYNEQFF.

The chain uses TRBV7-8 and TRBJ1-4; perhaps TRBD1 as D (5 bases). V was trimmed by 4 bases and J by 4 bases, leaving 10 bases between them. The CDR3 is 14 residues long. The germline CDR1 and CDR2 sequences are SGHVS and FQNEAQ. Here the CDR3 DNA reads TGTGCCAGCAGCTCAGACAGATATAATGAAAAACTGTTTTTT. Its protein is CASSSDRYNEKLFF.

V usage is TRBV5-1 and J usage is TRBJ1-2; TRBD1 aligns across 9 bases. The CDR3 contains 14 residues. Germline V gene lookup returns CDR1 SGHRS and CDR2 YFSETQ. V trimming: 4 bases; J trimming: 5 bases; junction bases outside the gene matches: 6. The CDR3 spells CASSPGGQGYGYTF. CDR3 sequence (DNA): TGCGCCAGCAGCCCGGGGGGACAGGGTTATGGCTACACCTTC. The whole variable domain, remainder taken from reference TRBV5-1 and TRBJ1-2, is KAGVTQTPRYLIKTRGQQVTLSCSPISGHRSVSWYQQTPGQGLQFLFEYFSETQRNKGNFPGRFSGRQFSNSRSEMNVSTLELGDSALYLCASSPGGQGYGYTFGSGTRLTVV.

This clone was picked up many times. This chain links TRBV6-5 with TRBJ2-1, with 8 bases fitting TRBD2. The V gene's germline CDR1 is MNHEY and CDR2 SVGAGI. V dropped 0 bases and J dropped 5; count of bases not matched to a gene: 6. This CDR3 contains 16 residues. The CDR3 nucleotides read TGTGCCAGCAGTTACTCGTGGACTAGCATCGACAATGAGCAGTTCTTC. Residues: CASSYSWTSIDNEQFF.

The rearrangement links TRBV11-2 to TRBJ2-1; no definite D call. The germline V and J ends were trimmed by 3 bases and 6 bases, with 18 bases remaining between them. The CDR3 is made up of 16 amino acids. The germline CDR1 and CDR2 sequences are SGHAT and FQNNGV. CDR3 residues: CASSLSLRRHGNEQFF. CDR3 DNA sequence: TGTGCCAGCAGCTTGTCGTTGCGGCGCCATGGCAATGAGCAGTTCTTC. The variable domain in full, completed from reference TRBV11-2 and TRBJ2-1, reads EAGVAQSPRYKIIEKRQSVAFWCNPISGHATLYWYQQILGQGPKLLIQFQNNGVVDDSQLPKDRFSAERLKGVDSTLKIQPAKLEDSAVYLCASSLSLRRHGNEQFFGPGTRLTVL.

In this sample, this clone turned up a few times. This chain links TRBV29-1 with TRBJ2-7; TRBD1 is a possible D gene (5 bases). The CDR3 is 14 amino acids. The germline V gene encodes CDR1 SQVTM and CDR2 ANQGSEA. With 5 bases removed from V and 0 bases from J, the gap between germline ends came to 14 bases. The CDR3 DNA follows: TGCAGCGTTAGCAGGGATTGGGACTCCTACGAGCAGTACTTC. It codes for CSVSRDWDSYEQYF.

The CDR3 region has the DNA TGCGCCAGCAGCAAAACCTCCGGGACAGCTACCTACGAGCAGTACTTC. This sequence encodes CASSKTSGTATYEQYF. The genes are TRBV5-1 and TRBJ2-7, with TRBD1 matching 7 bases. V gave up 4 bases and J gave up 2 bases; unmatched junction bases: 12. The CDR3 extends over 16 amino acids. Germline V gene lookup returns CDR1 SGHRS and CDR2 YFSETQ.

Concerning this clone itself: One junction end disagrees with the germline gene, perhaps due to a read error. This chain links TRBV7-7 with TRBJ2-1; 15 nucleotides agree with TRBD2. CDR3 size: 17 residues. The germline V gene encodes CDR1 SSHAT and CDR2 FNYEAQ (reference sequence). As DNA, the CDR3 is TGTGCTAGCAGCCACGGGACTAGCGGGGGGAACTACAATGAGCAGTTCTTC. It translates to CASSHGTSGGNYNEQFF.

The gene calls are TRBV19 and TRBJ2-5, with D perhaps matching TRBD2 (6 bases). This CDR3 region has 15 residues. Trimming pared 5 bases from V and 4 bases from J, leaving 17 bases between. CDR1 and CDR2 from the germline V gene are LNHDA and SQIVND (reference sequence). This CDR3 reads CASSSRVREVETQYF. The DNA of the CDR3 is TGTGCCAGTAGTTCCCGAGTCAGGGAGGTAGAGACCCAGTACTTC.

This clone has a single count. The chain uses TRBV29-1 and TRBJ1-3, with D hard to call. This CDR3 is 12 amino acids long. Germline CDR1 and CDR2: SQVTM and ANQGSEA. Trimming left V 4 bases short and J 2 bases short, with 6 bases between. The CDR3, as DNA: TGCAGCGTTGCCTATACTGGAAACACCATATATTTT. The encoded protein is CSVAYTGNTIYF.

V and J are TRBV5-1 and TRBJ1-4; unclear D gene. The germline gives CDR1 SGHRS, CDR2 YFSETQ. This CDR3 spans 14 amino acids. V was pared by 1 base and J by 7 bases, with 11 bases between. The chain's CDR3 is CASSLRQPGEKLFF. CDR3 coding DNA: TGCGCCAGCAGCTTGAGGCAACCGGGTGAAAAACTGTTTTTT.

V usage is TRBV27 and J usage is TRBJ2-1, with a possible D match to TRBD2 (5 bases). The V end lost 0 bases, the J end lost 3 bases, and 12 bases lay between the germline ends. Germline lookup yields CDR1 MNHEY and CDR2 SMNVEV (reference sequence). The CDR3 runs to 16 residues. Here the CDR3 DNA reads TGTGCCAGCAGTTTATCGTGGAGGAGTCTCTACAATGAGCAGTTCTTC. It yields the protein CASSLSWRSLYNEQFF.

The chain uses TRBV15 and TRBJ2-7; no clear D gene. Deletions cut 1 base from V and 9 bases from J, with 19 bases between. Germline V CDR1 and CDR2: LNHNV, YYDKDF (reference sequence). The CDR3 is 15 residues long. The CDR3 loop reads CATSRGGIIQRGQYF. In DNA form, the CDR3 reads TGTGCCACCAGCAGAGGAGGAATAATTCAACGAGGGCAGTACTTC.

DNA for the CDR3: TGTGCCAGCAGTTTACCGGAGGAGGGGGCAAAGAACACTGAAGCTTTCTTT. It codes for CASSLPEEGAKNTEAFF. The gene calls are TRBV27 and TRBJ1-1; TRBD1 agrees at 7 bases. Per germline, CDR1 MNHEY and CDR2 SMNVEV (reference sequence). The CDR3 extends over 17 amino acids. V was pared by 2 bases and J by 1 base, with 10 bases of the junction left unmatched.

In DNA form, the CDR3 reads TGTGCCACCAGCAGAGATTTAATGGGGGGAGCTTTCTTT. It codes for CATSRDLMGGAFF. V gene TRBV15 combines with J gene TRBJ1-1; tentative D call: TRBD1 (5 bases). V shed 0 bases and J shed 10 bases, with 12 bases lying between them. The germline V gene has CDR1 LNHNV and CDR2 YYDKDF (reference sequence). The CDR3 covers 13 residues.

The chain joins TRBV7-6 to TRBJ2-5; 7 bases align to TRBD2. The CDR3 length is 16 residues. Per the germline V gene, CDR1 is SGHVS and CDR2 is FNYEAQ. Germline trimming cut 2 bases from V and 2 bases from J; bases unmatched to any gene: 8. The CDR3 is CASSLSGGRIQETQYF. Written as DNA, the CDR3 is TGTGCCAGCAGCTTATCGGGGGGACGGATACAAGAGACCCAGTACTTC.

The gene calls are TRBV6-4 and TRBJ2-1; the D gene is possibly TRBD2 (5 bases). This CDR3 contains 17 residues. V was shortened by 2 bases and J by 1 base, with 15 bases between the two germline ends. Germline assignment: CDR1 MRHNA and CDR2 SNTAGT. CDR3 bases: TGTGCCAGCAGTGACGACCCTCTCGCGGGTTCCTACAATGAGCAGTTCTTC. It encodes CASSDDPLAGSYNEQFF.

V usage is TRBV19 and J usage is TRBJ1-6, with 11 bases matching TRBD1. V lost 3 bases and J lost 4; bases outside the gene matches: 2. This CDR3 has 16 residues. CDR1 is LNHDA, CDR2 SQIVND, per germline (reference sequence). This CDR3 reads CASSMGTGGYNSPLHF. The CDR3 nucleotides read TGTGCCAGTAGTATGGGGACAGGGGGATATAATTCACCCCTCCACTTT.

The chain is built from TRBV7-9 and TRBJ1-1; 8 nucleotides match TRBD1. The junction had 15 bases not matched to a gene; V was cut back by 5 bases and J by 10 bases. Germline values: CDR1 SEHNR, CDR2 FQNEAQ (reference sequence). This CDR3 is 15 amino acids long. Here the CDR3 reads CASSKRQGPVMGAFF. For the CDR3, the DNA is TGTGCCAGCAGCAAAAGACAGGGGCCTGTGATGGGAGCTTTCTTT.

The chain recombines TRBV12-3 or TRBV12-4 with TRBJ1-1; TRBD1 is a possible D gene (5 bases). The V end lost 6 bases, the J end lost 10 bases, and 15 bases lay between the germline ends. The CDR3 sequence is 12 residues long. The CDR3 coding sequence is TGTGCCAGCAGCCAATCAGGGTGGGGAGCTTTCTTT. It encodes CASSQSGWGAFF.

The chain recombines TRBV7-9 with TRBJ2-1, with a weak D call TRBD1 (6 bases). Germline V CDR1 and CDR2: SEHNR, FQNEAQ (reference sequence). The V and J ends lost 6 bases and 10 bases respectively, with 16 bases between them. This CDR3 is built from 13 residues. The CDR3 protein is CASRPSGVKEQFF. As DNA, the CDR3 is TGTGCCAGCAGGCCATCAGGGGTGAAGGAGCAGTTCTTC.

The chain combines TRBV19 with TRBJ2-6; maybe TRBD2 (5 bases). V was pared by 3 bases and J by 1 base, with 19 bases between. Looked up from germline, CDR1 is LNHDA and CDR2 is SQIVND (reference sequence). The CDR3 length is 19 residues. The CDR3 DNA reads TGTGCCAGTAGTATCGGAGGCCGAGCCTACTATTCTGGGGCCAACGTCCTGACTTTC. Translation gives CASSIGGRAYYSGANVLTF.

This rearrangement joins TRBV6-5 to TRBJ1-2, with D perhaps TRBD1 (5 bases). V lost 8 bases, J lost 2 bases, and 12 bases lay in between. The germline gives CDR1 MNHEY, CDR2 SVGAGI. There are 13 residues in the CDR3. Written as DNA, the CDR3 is TGTGCCAGCGGGGCGTCAGGAAACTATGGCTACACCTTC. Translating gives CASGASGNYGYTF.

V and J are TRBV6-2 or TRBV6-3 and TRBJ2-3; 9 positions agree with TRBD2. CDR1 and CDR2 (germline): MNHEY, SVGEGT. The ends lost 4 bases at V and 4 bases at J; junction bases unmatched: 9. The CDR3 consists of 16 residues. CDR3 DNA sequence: TGTGCCAGCAGTTTCCAGCGGGGGGTTTTAGCAGATACGCAGTATTTT. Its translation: CASSFQRGVLADTQYF.

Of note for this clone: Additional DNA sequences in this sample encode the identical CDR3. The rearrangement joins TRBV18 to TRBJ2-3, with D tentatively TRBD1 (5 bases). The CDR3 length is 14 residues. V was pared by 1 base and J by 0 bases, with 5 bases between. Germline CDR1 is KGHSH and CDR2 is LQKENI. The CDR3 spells CASSPRQSTDTQYF. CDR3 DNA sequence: TGTGCCAGCTCACCACGACAGAGCACAGATACGCAGTATTTT.